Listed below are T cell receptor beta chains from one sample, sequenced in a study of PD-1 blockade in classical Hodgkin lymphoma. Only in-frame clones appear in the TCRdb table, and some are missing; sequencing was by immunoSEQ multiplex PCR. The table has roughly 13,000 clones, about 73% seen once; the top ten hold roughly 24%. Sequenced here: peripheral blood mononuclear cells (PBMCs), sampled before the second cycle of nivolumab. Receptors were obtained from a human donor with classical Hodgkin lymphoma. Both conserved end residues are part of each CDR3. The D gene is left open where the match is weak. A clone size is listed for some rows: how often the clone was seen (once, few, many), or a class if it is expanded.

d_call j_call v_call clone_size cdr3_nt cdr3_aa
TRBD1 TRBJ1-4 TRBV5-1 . TGCGCCAGCAGCCAACAGGGGCGGAATGAAAAACTGTTTTTT CASSQQGRNEKLFF
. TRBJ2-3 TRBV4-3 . TGCGCCAGCAGCCAGGTCTACGGGATGGTAGATACGCAGTATTTT CASSQVYGMVDTQYF
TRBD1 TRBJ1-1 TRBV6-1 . TGTGCCAGCGGACCTCAGGGGGCCGGCGCTGAAGCTTTCTTT CASGPQGAGAEAFF
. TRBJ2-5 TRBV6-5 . TGTGCCAGCCTGGGGGTAAAAGAGACCCAGTACTTC CASLGVKETQYF
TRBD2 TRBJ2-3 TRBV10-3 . TGTGCCACCCTTCTAGCGGGGGCTGCCACAGATACGCAGTATTTT CATLLAGAATDTQYF
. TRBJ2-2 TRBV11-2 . TGTGCCAGCAGCTTAACAGGAGCCAACACCGGGGAGCTGTTTTTT CASSLTGANTGELFF
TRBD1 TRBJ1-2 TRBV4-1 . TGCGCCAGCAGCCGGACAGGGACTAACTATGGCTACACCTTC CASSRTGTNYGYTF
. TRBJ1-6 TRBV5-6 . TGTGCCAGCAGCCCCGTGAGGCCCCTCCACTTT CASSPVRPLHF
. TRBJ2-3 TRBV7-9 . TGTGCCAGCAGCTCGGTAGGCGATACGCAGTATTTT CASSSVGDTQYF
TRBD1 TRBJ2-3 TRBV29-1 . TGCAGCGTTCAGAGCCCCGGACAGGGGGGCACAGATACGCAGTATTTT CSVQSPGQGGTDTQYF
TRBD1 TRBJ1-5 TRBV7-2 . TGTGCCAGCAGCTCGCAGGGGGATCAGCCCCAGCATTTT CASSSQGDQPQHF
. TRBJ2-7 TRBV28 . TGTGCCAGCAGTTTAGCTCCCTACGAGCAGTACTTC CASSLAPYEQYF
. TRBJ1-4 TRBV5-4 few TGTGCCAGCAGCACGGGCGGTGAAAAACTGTTTTTT CASSTGGEKLFF
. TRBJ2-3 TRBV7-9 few TGTGCCAGCACCCTCTCGATGGGTCCCGGGGATACGCAGTATTTT CASTLSMGPGDTQYF
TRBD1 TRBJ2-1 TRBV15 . TGTGCCACCAGCAGAGATCAGGGGGTCTATGAGCAGTTCTTC CATSRDQGVYEQFF
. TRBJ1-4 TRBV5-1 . TGCGCCAGCAGGCGTGGGGGGACACCAGCAACTAATGAAAAACTGTTTTTT CASRRGGTPATNEKLFF